This T cell receptor (beta chain) was recovered during a study of blood T cell repertoires in COVID-19. Study summary: PBMCs, B-cell-depleted T cells, or T cells were the source of the cDNA or gDNA that made up the material.

The germline V and J ends were trimmed by 6 bases and 0 bases, with 9 bases remaining between them. The CDR3 has 14 residues. CDR1 and CDR2 from the germline V gene are MDHEN and SYDVKM. Only in-frame clones appear in the TCRdb table, and some are missing; sequencing was by immunoSEQ multiplex PCR. The sample includes about 130,000 clones, roughly 85% of them seen just once. This receptor was identified in a woman aged 80 or older with acute or convalescent COVID-19. The V and J genes are TRBV28 and TRBJ2-4, with a weak D call TRBD2 (6 bases). The sequenced sample was peripheral blood. This CDR3 is CASRGGVAKNIQYF. In DNA form, the CDR3 reads TGTGCCAGCAGGGGGGGAGTAGCCAAAAACATTCAGTACTTC.